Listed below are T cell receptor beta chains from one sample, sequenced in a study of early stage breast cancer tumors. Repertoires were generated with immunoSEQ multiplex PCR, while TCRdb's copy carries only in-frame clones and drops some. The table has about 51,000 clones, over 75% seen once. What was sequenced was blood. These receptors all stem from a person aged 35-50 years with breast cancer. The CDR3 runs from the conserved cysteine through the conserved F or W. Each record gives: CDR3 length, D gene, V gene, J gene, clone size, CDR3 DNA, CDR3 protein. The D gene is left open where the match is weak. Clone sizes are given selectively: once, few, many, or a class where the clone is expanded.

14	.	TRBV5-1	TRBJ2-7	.	TGCGCCAGCAGCTTGGCTTGGACTGCCGACAAGCAGTACTTC	CASSLAWTADKQYF
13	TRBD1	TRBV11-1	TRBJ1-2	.	TGTGCCAGCAGCTTACAGGGGGACTATGGCTACACCTTC	CASSLQGDYGYTF
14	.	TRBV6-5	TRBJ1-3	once	TGTGCCAGCAGACCCAGGGCTTCTGGAAACACCATATATTTT	CASRPRASGNTIYF
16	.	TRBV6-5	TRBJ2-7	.	TGTGCCAGCAGTTACTCATCCCCTACCCTCGGCTACGAGCAGTACTTC	CASSYSSPTLGYEQYF
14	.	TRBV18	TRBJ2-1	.	TGTGCCAGCTCCACGGTACAGATATACAATGAGCAGTTCTTC	CASSTVQIYNEQFF
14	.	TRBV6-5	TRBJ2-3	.	TGTGCCAGCAGTTTCGAGACGGCCACAGATACGCAGTATTTT	CASSFETATDTQYF
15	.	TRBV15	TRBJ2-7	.	TGTGCCTCCCTTGGAGCGGGTAAGATCTCCTACGAGCAGTACTTC	CASLGAGKISYEQYF
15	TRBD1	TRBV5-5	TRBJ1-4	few	TGTGCCAGCAGCATAATGTCGGCAGGGGGTGAAAAACTGTTTTTT	CASSIMSAGGEKLFF
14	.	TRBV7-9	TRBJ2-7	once	TGTGCCAGCAGCTTCGACGGACAGACTTACGAGCAGTACTTC	CASSFDGQTYEQYF
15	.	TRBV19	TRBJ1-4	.	TGTGCCAGTAGTCCCTTGGATAATTCTAATGAAAAACTGTTTTTT	CASSPLDNSNEKLFF
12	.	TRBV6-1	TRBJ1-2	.	TGTGCCAGCAGTGAATTCCCCTATGGCTACACCTTC	CASSEFPYGYTF
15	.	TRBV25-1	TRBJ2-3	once	TGTGCCAGCAGTGAAGGGTCAGGGGCGCCGGTTACGCAGTATTTT	CASSEGSGAPVTQYF
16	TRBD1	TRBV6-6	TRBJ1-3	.	TGTGCCAGCAGTCGCGTACAGGGGGCGGTAGGAAACACCATATATTTT	CASSRVQGAVGNTIYF
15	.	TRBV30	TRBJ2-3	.	TGTGCCTGGAGGCCCCGGGGTAGGGGCACAGATACGCAGTATTTT	CAWRPRGRGTDTQYF
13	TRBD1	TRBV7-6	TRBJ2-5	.	TGTGCCAGCAGCTCGGACAGGGCGGAGACCCAGTACTTC	CASSSDRAETQYF
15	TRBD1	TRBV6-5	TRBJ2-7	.	TGTGCCAGCAGTCGAACGGGACAGGGGGCCTACGAGCAGTACTTC	CASSRTGQGAYEQYF
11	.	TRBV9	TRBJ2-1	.	TGTGCCAGCAGCGTAAGGGATGAGCAGTTCTTC	CASSVRDEQFF
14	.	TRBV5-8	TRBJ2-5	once	TGTGCCAGCAGCTTGGGAGGGGATCAAGAGACCCAGTACTTC	CASSLGGDQETQYF
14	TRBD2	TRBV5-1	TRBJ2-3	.	TGCGCCAGCAAAGGCGGGAGGGTGGGAGATACGCAGTATTTT	CASKGGRVGDTQYF
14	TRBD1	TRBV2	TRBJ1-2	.	TGTGCCAGTTTAAGGGGACAGATTAACTATGGCTACACCTTC	CASLRGQINYGYTF
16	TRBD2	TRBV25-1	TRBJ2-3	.	TGTGCCAGCAGTGAATCCCCCGGGGGGAGCACAGATACGCAGTATTTT	CASSESPGGSTDTQYF
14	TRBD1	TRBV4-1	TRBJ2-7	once	TGCGCCAGCAGCCAAGATGGGGCAGGGGGCGAGCAGTACTTC	CASSQDGAGGEQYF
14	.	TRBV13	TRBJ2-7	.	TGTGCCAGCAGCCCGGGGACAAATCTCTACGAGCAGTACTTC	CASSPGTNLYEQYF
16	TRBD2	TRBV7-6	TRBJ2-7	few	TGTGCCAGCAGCTCCGGACTAGCGGTGCTAGGGGACGAGCAGTACTTC	CASSSGLAVLGDEQYF
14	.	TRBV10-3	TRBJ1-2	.	TGTGCCATCAGTGCCGGCCTAGGGGCCTATGGCTACACCTTC	CAISAGLGAYGYTF
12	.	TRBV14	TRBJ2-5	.	TGTGCCAGCAGCCACTGGGGGGAGACCCAGTACTTC	CASSHWGETQYF